The clone carrying this T cell receptor beta chain was recorded many times. The data were obtained in a study of blood T cell repertoires in COVID-19. Study context: Collection of acute and convalescent COVID-19 samples took place in the United States, Italy and Spain. The cDNA or gDNA used as material had been derived from T cells, B-cell-depleted T cells, or PBMCs.

The repertoire was sequenced with immunoSEQ multiplex PCR; TCRdb's copy has only in-frame clones and lacks some. The sample holds a few hundred thousand clones, roughly 77% seen once. Input material: peripheral blood. This clonotype was obtained from a human donor with acute or convalescent COVID-19. The donor label of this sample is uncertain.

The CDR3 region is CAARGASIYGYTF. The DNA for the CDR3 is TGTGCCGCGCGGGGGGCCTCGATCTATGGCTACACCTTC. The chain carries TRBV28 and TRBJ1-2; a weak D match, TRBD1 (6 bases). V gave up 11 bases and J gave up 4 bases, with 17 bases separating them. The CDR3 is made up of 13 amino acids. Germline V lookup: CDR1 MDHEN, CDR2 SYDVKM.